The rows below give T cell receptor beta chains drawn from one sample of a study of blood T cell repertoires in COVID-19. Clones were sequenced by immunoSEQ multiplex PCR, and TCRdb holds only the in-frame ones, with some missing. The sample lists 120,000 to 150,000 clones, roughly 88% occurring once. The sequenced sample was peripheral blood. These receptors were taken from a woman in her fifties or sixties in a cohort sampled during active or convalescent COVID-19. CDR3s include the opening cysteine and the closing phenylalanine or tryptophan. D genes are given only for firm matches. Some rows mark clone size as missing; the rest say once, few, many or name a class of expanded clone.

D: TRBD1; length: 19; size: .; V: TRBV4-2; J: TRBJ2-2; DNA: TGTGCCAGCAGCCACATCCGGGACAGGGGGGGTTACGACACCGGGGAGCTGTTTTTT; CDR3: CASSHIRDRGGYDTGELFF
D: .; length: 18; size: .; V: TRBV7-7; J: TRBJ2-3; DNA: TGTGCCAGCAGCTTAGGCCTGTATGGAGGGACCGGCACAGATACGCAGTATTTT; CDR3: CASSLGLYGGTGTDTQYF
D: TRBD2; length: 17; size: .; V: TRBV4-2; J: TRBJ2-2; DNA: TGTGCCAGCAGTCGGACTAGCGGGGGGGCGGGCACCGGGGAGCTGTTTTTT; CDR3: CASSRTSGGAGTGELFF
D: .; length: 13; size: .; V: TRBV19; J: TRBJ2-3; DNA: TGTGCCAGTAGTGGGACAACCACAGATACGCAGTATTTT; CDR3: CASSGTTTDTQYF
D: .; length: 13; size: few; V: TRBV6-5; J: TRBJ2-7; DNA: TGTGCCAGCAGGGAGACTCACCTCGACGAGCAGTACTTC; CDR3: CASRETHLDEQYF
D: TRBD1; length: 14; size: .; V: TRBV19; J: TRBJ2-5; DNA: TGTGCCAGTAGTTCACAGGGGTCACAAGAGACCCAGTACTTC; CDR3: CASSSQGSQETQYF
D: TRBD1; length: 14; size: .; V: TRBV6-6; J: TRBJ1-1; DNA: TGTGCCAGCAGTTACGGACAGGGGGAAACTGAAGCTTTCTTT; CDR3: CASSYGQGETEAFF
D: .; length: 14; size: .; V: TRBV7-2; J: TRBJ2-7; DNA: TGTGCCAGCAGCTTAGCCCACAGCTCCTACGAGCAGTACTTC; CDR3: CASSLAHSSYEQYF
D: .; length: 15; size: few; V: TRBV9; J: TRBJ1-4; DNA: TGTGCCAGCAGCGTAGGTGAACGAGTTAATGAAAAACTGTTTTTT; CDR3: CASSVGERVNEKLFF
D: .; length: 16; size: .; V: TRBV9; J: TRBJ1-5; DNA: TGTGCCAGCAGCCCTCGGGGAAGCCGAAGCAATCAGCCCCAGCATTTT; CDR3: CASSPRGSRSNQPQHF
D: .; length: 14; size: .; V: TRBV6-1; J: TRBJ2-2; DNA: TGTGCCAGCAGTGAAGGGGGGCATGACGGGGAGCTGTTTTTT; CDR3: CASSEGGHDGELFF
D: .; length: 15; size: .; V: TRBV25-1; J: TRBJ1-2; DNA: TGTGCCAGCAGTATCAGCAGGGCGGCTAACTATGGCTACACCTTC; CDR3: CASSISRAANYGYTF
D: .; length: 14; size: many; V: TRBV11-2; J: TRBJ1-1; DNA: TGTGCCAGCAGTAGGGGGTTCGGGCAGCCTGAAGCTTTCTTT; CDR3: CASSRGFGQPEAFF
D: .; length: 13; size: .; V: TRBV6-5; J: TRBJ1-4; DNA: TGTGCCAGCAGTTACTCCCCCGGTGAAAAACTGTTTTTT; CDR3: CASSYSPGEKLFF
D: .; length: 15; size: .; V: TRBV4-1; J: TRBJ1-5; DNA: TGCGCCAGCAGCCAAGAAGGCCTAATGAGGGAGCCCCAGCATTTT; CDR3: CASSQEGLMREPQHF
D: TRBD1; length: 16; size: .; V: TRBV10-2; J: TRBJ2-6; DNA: TGCGCCAGCAGTGACCCAAACAGGGGGCGAGCCAACGTCCTGACTTTC; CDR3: CASSDPNRGRANVLTF